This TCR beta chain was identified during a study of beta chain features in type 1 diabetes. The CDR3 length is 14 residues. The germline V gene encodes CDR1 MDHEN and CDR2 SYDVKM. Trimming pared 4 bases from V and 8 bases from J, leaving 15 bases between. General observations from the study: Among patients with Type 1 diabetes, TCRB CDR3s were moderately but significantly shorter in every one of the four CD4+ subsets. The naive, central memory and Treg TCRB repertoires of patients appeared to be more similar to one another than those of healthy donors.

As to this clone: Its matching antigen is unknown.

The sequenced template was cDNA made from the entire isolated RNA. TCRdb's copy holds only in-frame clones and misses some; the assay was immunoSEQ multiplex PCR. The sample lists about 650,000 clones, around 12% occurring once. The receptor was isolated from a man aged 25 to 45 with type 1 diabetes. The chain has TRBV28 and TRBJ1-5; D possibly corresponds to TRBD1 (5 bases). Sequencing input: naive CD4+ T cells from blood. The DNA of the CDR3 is TGTGCCAGCAGTTCGACAGTGGTGTTGGAGCCCCAGCATTTT. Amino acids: CASSSTVVLEPQHF. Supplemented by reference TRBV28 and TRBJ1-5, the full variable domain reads DVKVTQSSRYLVKRTGEKVFLECVQDMDHENMFWYRQDPGLGLRLIYFSYDVKMKEKGDIPEGYSVSREKKERFSLILESASTNQTSMYLCASSSTVVLEPQHFGDGTRLSIL.